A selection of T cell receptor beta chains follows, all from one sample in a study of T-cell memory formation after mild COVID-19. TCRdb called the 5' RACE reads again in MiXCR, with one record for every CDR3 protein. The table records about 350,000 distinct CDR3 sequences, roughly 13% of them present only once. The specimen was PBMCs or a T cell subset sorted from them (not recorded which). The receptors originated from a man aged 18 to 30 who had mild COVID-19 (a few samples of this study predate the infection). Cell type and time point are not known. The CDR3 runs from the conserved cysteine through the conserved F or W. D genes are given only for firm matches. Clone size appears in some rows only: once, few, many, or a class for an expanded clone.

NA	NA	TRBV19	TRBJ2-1	CASSSGRPSGNEQFF	TGTGCCAGTAGTAGTGGGAGACCCTCCGGGAATGAGCAGTTCTTC
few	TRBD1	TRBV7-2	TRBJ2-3	CASSSTAGTGWTDTQYF	TGTGCCAGCAGCTCGACCGCGGGGACAGGGTGGACAGATACGCAGTATTTT
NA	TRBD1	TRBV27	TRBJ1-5	CASSLLGTGGNQPQHF	TGTGCCAGCAGTTTATTAGGAACAGGGGGCAACCAGCCCCAGCATTTT
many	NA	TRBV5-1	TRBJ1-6	CASSLGNTGNSPLHF	TGCGCCAGCAGCTTGGGAAACACTGGGAATTCACCCCTCCACTTT
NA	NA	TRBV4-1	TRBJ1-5	CASSHRWVSNQPQHF	TGCGCCAGCAGCCATCGCTGGGTCTCAAATCAGCCCCAGCATTTT
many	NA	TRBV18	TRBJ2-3	CASSPRTSTDTQYF	TGTGCCAGCTCACCAAGGACTAGCACAGATACGCAGTATTTT
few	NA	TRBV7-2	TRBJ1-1	CASSPLGHPRTEAFF	TGTGCCAGCAGCCCCCTTGGACACCCAAGAACTGAAGCTTTCTTT
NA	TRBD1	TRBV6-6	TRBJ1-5	CASSRTGDGRQPQHF	TGTGCCAGCAGCCGTACAGGGGACGGACGGCAGCCCCAGCATTTT
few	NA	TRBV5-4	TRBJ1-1	CASSLGGLRVNTEAFF	TGTGCCAGCAGCTTGGGAGGGTTACGGGTTAACACTGAAGCTTTCTTT
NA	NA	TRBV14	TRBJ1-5	CASSAGTDNQPQHF	TGTGCCAGCAGTGCCGGGACCGACAATCAGCCCCAGCATTTT
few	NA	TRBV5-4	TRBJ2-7	CASSLEDGVREQYF	TGTGCCAGCAGCTTAGAGGACGGGGTGAGGGAGCAGTACTTC
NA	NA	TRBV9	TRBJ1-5	CASSPTASGNQPQHF	TGTGCCAGCAGTCCTACCGCTAGTGGCAATCAGCCCCAGCATTTT
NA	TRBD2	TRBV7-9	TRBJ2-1	CASSAKLAGGPWEQFF	TGTGCCAGCAGCGCTAAACTAGCGGGGGGGCCCTGGGAGCAGTTCTTC
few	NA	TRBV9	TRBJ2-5	CASSSLSLASQETQYF	TGTGCCAGCAGTTCCCTCAGCCTCGCCTCCCAAGAGACCCAGTACTTC
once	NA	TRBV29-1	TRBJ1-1	CSVEGGLGTEAFF	TGCAGCGTTGAAGGGGGACTGGGCACTGAAGCTTTCTTT
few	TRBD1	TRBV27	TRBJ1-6	CASNIRDRGDSPLHF	TGTGCCAGCAACATCCGGGACAGGGGTGATTCACCCCTCCACTTT
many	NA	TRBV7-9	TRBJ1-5	CASSETADGYNNQPQHF	TGTGCCAGCAGCGAAACCGCGGACGGCTATAATAATCAGCCCCAGCATTTT
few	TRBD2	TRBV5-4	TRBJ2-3	CASMTRAPISGGSTDTQYF	TGTGCCAGCATGACAAGAGCCCCCATTAGCGGGGGTAGCACAGATACGCAGTATTTT
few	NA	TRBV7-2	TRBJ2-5	CASSLGPSETQYF	TGTGCCAGCAGCTTAGGACCGTCGGAGACCCAGTACTTC
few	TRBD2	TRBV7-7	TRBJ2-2	CAILGLAGTNTGELFF	TGTGCTATACTCGGACTAGCGGGGACCAACACCGGGGAGCTGTTTTTT
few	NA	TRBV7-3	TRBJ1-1	CASSRVGALNTEAFF	TGTGCCAGCAGCCGGGTAGGGGCCCTTAACACTGAAGCTTTCTTT
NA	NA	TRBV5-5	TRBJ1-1	CASSLGWVQNTEAFF	TGTGCCAGCAGCCTGGGCTGGGTCCAAAACACTGAAGCTTTCTTT
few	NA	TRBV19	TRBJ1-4	CASSIDPGAANEKLFF	TGTGCCAGTAGTATAGACCCTGGAGCCGCTAATGAAAAACTGTTTTTT
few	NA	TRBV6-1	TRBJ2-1	CASSKEPGGLNEQFF	TGTGCCAGCAGTAAGGAACCGGGGGGCCTTAATGAGCAGTTCTTC
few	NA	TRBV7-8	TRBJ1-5	CASSNRDGNQPQHF	TGTGCCAGCAGCAACCGGGACGGCAATCAGCCCCAGCATTTT
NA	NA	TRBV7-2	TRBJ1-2	CASSLPGEGRRYTF	TGTGCCAGCAGCCTGCCCGGAGAGGGTAGGAGGTACACCTTC
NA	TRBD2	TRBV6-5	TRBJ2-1	CASSQRGGTYNEQFF	TGTGCCAGCAGCCAGCGGGGGGGCACCTACAATGAGCAGTTCTTC
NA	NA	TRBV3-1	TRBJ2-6	CASSQGSTALSGANVLTF	TGTGCCAGCAGCCAAGGGTCGACAGCCCTCTCTGGGGCCAACGTCCTGACTTTC
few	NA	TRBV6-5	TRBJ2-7	CASSRSPGAPYEQYF	TGTGCCAGCAGCCGATCCCCAGGGGCCCCCTACGAGCAGTACTTC
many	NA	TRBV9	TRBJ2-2	CASSVETINTGELFF	TGTGCCAGCAGCGTAGAGACTATCAACACCGGGGAGCTGTTTTTT
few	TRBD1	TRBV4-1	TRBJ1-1	CASSQGTGVNTEAFF	TGCGCCAGCAGCCAAGGAACAGGGGTGAACACTGAAGCTTTCTTT
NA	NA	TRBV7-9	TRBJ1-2	CASGGEGKTGYTF	TGTGCCAGCGGGGGCGAGGGGAAGACGGGCTACACCTTC
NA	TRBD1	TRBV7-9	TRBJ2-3	CASSFWTGEADTQYF	TGTGCCAGCAGCTTTTGGACAGGGGAAGCAGATACGCAGTATTTT
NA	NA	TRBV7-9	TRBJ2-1	CASSQRGRPYNEQFF	TGTGCCAGCAGCCAACGAGGCCGCCCTTACAATGAGCAGTTCTTC
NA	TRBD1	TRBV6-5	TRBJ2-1	CASRPSAGGHEQFF	TGTGCCAGCAGACCTTCAGCAGGGGGCCATGAGCAGTTCTTC
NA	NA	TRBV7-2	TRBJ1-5	CASSLDGLTGQPQHF	TGTGCCAGCAGCTTAGATGGCTTGACAGGTCAGCCCCAGCATTTT
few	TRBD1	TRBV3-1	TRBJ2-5	CASSSRQGRGETQYF	TGTGCCAGCAGCTCCCGACAGGGGAGAGGGGAGACCCAGTACTTC
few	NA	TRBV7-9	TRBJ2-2	CASSSNPFADTGELFF	TGTGCCAGCAGCTCTAACCCGTTCGCTGACACCGGGGAGCTGTTTTTT
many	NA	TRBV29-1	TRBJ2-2	CSVEGGRTGELFF	TGCAGCGTTGAAGGCGGGCGGACCGGGGAGCTGTTTTTT
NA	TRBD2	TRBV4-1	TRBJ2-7	CASSQEGLAIHEQYF	TGCGCCAGCAGCCAAGAAGGACTAGCGATCCACGAGCAGTACTTC
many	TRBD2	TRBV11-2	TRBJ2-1	CASSLQRGGVDNEQFF	TGTGCCAGCAGCCTACAGCGCGGGGGGGTGGACAATGAGCAGTTCTTC
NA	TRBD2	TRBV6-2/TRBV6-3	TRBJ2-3	CASSFPGLAGTLDTQYF	TGTGCCAGCAGTTTCCCGGGACTAGCGGGGACTTTGGATACGCAGTATTTT
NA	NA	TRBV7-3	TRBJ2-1	CASSLNWGFNNEQFF	TGTGCCAGCAGCTTAAACTGGGGTTTTAACAATGAGCAGTTCTTC
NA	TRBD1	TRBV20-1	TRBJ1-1	CSARQGARNTEAFF	TGCAGTGCCAGACAGGGGGCACGGAACACTGAAGCTTTCTTT
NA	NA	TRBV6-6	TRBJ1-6	CASSYSRTALHF	TGTGCCAGCAGTTACTCCAGGACGGCCCTCCACTTT
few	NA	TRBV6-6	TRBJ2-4	CASSYSRTDNKNIQYF	TGTGCCAGCAGTTACTCGAGGACGGACAACAAAAACATTCAGTACTTC
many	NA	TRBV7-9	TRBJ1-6	CASSFSQDSPLHF	TGTGCCAGCAGCTTTTCCCAGGATTCACCCCTCCACTTT
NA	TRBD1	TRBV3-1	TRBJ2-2	CASSLGDRVVTGELFF	TGTGCCAGCAGCCTTGGGGACAGGGTCGTGACCGGGGAGCTGTTTTTT
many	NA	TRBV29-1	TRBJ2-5	CSVDRTQYF	TGCAGCGTCGACAGGACCCAGTACTTC
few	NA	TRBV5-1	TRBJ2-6	CATTPEPRPSGANVLTF	TGCGCCACCACACCGGAACCCCGACCCTCTGGGGCCAACGTCCTGACTTTC
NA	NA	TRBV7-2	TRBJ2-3	CASSSRTTTDTQYF	TGTGCCAGCAGCTCTAGGACAACCACAGATACGCAGTATTTT
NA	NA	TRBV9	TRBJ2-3	CASSVAHDTQYF	TGTGCCAGCAGCGTAGCGCACGATACGCAGTATTTT
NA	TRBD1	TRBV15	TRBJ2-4	CATSRKTGTENIQYF	TGTGCCACCAGCAGAAAGACAGGGACGGAAAACATTCAGTACTTC
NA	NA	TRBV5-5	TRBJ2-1	CASSPTGDNNEQFF	TGTGCCAGCAGCCCAACCGGCGACAATAATGAGCAGTTCTTC